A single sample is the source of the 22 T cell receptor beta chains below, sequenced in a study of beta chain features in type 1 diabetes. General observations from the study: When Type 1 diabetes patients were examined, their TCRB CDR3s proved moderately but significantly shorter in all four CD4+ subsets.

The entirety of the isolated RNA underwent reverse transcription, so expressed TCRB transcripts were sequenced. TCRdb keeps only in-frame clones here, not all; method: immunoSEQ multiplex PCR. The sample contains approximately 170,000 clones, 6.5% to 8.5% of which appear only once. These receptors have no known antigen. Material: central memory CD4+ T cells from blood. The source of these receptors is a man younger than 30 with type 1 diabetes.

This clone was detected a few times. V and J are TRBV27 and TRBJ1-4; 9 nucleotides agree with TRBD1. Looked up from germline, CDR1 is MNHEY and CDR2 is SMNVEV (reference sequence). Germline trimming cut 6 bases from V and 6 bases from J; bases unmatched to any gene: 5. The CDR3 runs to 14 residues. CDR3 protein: CASRRTGADEKLFF. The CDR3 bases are TGTGCCAGCAGACGGACAGGGGCGGATGAAAAACTGTTTTTT.

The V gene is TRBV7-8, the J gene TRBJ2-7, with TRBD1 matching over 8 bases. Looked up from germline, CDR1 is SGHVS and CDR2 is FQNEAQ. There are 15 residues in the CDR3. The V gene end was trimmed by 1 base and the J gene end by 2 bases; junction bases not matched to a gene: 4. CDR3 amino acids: CASSLGTGWAYEQYF. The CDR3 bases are TGTGCCAGCAGCTTAGGGACAGGGTGGGCCTACGAGCAGTACTTC. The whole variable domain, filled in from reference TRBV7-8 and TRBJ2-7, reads GAGVSQSPRYKVAKRGQDVALRCDPISGHVSLFWYQQALGQGPEFLTYFQNEAQLDKSGLPSDRFFAERPEGSVSTLKIQRTQQEDSAVYLCASSLGTGWAYEQYFGPGTRLTVT.

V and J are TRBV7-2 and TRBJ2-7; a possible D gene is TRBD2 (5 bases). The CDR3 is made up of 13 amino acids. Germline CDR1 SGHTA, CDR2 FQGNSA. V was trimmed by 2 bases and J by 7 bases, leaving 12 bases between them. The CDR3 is CASSLWDTREQYF. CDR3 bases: TGTGCCAGCAGCTTATGGGATACTAGAGAGCAGTACTTC. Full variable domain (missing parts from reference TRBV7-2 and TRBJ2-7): GAGVSQSPSNKVTEKGKDVELRCDPISGHTALYWYRQSLGQGLEFLIYFQGNSAPDKSGLPSDRFSAERTGGSVSTLTIQRTQQEDSAVYLCASSLWDTREQYFGPGTRLTVT.

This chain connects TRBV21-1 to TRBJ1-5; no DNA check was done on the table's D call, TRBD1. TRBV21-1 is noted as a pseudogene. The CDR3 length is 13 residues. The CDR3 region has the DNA TGTGCCAGCAATCAGGGGGCAAATCAGCCCCAGCATTTT. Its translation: CASNQGANQPQHF.

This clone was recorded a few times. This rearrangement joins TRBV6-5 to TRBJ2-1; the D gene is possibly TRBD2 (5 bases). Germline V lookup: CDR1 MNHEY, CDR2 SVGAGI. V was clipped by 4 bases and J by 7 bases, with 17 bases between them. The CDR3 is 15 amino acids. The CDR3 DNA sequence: TGTGCCAGCAGTTCCCTCGGTCGGAGCGGAAATGAGCAGTTCTTC. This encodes CASSSLGRSGNEQFF.

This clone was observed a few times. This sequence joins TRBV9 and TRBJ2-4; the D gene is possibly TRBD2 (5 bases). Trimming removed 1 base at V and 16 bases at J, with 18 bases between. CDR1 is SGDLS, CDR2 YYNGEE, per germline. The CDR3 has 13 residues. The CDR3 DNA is TGTGCCAGCAGCGTATCCCCCCGGGGAGTCCCCTACTTC. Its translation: CASSVSPRGVPYF.

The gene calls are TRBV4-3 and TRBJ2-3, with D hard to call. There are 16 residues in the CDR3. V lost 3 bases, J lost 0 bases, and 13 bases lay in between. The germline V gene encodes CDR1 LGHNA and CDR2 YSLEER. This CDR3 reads CASSHDHTYSTDTQYF. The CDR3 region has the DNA TGCGCCAGCAGCCACGATCATACATATAGCACAGATACGCAGTATTTT.

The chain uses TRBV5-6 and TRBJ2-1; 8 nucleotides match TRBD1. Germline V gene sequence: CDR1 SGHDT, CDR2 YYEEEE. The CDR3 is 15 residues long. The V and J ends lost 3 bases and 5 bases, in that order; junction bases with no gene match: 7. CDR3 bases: TGTGCCAGCAGCTACCCCGGGACAGGAGACAATGAGCAGTTCTTC. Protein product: CASSYPGTGDNEQFF. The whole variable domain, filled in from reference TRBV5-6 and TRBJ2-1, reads DAGVTQSPTHLIKTRGQQVTLRCSPKSGHDTVSWYQQALGQGPQFIFQYYEEEERQRGNFPDRFSGHQFPNYSSELNVNALLLGDSALYLCASSYPGTGDNEQFFGPGTRLTVL.

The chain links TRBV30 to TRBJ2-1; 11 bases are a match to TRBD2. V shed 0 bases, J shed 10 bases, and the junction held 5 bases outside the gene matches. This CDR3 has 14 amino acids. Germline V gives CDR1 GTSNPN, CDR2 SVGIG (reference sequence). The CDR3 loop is CAWSVLAGGGEQFF. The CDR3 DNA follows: TGTGCCTGGAGTGTTCTAGCGGGAGGAGGGGAGCAGTTCTTC.

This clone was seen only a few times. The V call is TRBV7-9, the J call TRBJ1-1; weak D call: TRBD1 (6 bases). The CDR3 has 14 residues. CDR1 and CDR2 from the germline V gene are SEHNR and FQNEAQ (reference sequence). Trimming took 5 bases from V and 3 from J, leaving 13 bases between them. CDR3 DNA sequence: TGTGCCAGCAGCCTCATCAGGGGACACACTGAAGCTTTCTTT. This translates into CASSLIRGHTEAFF.

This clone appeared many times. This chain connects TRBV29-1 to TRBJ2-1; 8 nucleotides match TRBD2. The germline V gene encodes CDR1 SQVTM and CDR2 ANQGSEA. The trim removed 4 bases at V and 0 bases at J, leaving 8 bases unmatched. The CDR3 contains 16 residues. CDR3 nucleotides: TGCAGCGTTGTGAAAATGGCGGGGGGCTCCTACAATGAGCAGTTCTTC. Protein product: CSVVKMAGGSYNEQFF.

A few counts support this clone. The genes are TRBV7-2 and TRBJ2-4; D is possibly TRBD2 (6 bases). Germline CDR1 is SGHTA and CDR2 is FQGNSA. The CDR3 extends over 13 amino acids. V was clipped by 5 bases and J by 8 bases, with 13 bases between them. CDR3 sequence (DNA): TGTGCCAGCAGCCCTGGGGGGATAGACATTCAGTACTTC. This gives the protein CASSPGGIDIQYF.

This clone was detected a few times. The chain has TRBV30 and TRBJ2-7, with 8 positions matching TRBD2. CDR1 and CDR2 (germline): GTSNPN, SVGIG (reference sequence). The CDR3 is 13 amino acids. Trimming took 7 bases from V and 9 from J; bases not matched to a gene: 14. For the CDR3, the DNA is TGTGCCTCTAGCCCAACTAGCGGTACGACGCAGTACTTC. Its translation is CASSPTSGTTQYF.

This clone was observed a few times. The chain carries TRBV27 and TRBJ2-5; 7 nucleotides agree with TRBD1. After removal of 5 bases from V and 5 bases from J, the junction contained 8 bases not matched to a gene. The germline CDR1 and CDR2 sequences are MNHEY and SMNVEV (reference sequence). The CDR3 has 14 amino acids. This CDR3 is CASSLDRSGETQYF. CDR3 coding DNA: TGTGCCAGCAGTCTGGACAGGAGTGGTGAGACCCAGTACTTC.

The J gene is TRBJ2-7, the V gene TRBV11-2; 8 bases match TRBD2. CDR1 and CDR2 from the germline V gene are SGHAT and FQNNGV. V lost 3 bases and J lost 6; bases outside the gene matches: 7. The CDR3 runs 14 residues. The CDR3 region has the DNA TGTGCCAGCAGCTTGAATCCGGGAGGGCCCGAGCAGTACTTC. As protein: CASSLNPGGPEQYF.

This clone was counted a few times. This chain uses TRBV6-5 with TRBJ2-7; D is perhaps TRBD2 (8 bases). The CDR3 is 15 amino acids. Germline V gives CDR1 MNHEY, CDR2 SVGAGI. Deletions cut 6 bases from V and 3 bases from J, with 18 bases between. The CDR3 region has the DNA TGTGCCAGCAGCGGGGGGGAGACAGGGATCTACGAGCAGTACTTC. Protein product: CASSGGETGIYEQYF.

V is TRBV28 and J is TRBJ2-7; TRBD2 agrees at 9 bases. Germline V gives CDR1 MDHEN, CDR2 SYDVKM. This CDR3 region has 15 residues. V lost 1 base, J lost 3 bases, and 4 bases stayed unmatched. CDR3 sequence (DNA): TGTGCCAGCAGTTTATTCAGTAGCGGGAGCTACGAGCAGTACTTC. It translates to CASSLFSSGSYEQYF.

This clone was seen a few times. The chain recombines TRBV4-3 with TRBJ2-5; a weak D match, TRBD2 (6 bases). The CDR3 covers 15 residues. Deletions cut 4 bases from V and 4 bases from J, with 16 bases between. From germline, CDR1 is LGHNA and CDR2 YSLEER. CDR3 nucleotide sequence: TGCGCCAGCAGCCGCGGGACTCTTGAGCGAGAGACCCAGTACTTC. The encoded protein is CASSRGTLERETQYF.

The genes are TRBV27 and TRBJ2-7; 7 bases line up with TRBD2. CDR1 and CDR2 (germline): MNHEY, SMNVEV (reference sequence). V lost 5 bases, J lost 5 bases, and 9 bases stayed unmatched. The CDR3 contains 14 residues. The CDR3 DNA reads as TGTGCCAGCAGTCGGGGGGACGTCCGTCACGAGCAGTACTTC. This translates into CASSRGDVRHEQYF.

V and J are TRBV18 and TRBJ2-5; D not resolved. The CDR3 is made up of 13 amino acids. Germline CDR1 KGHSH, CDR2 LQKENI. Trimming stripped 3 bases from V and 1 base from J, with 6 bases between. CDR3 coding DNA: TGTGCCAGCTCACCGAGGCTCCAAGAGACCCAGTACTTC. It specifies CASSPRLQETQYF. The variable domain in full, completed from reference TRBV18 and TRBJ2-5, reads NAGVMQNPRHLVRRRGQEARLRCSPMKGHSHVYWYRQLPEEGLKFMVYLQKENIIDESGMPKERFSAEFPKEGPSILRIQQVVRGDSAAYFCASSPRLQETQYFGPGTRLLVL.

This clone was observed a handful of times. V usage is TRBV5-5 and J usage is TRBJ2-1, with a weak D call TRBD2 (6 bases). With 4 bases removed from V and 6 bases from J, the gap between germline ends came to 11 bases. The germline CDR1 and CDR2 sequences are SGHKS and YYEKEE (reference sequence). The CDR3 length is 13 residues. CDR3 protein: CASSPNSGNEQFF. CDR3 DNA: TGTGCCAGCAGCCCAAATAGCGGCAATGAGCAGTTCTTC.

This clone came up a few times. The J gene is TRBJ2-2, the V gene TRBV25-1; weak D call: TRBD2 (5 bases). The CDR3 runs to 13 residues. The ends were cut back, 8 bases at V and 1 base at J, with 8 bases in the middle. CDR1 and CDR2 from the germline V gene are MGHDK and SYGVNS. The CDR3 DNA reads TGTGCCAGCCGCGGACTGAACACCGGGGAGCTGTTTTTT. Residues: CASRGLNTGELFF.